The 31 T cell receptor beta chains presented below share a single source sample, sequenced in a study of neurological immune-mediated disorders. TCRdb re-analysed the 5' RACE reads in MiXCR, keeping a single row per CDR3 protein. This table has approximately 38,000 distinct CDR3 sequences, 9.5% to 13% appearing once. The sequenced material came from CD4+ T cells from blood. Source of these receptors: a woman in her thirties with HTLV-1-associated myelopathy (HAM/TSP).

Worth noting for this clonotype: A much larger clonotype is one base distant, so this may be a read error. The genes are TRBV6-6 and TRBJ1-5; D remains unclear. Germline V gene sequence: CDR1 MNHNY, CDR2 SVGAGI (reference sequence). V was trimmed by 8 bases and J by 2 bases, leaving 13 bases between them. The CDR3 consists of 14 residues. CDR3 DNA sequence: TGTGCCAGCTGTACCCCTGCGGGCAATCAGCCCCAGCATTTT. Translated, it gives CASCTPAGNQPQHF.

In its sample, this clonotype was seen many times. The gene calls are TRBV20-1 and TRBJ2-3; the match to TRBD2 covers 7 bases. Germline trimming cut 1 base from V and 7 bases from J; bases unmatched to any gene: 8. The CDR3 sequence is 14 residues long. Germline CDR1 reads DFQATT; CDR2 reads SNEGSKA (reference sequence). CDR3 region: CSARGGGYLNTQYF. As DNA, the CDR3 is TGCAGTGCTAGAGGGGGGGGTTATCTGAATACGCAGTATTTT.

This clonotype was picked up many times. This rearrangement joins TRBV19 to TRBJ1-1; no clear D. This CDR3 comprises 14 residues. Germline V gives CDR1 LNHDA, CDR2 SQIVND (reference sequence). V dropped 7 bases and J dropped 6 bases, with 18 bases sitting between them. The CDR3 is CASTSMRGIPEAFF. The CDR3 DNA reads as TGTGCCAGTACTTCGATGCGAGGGATCCCTGAAGCTTTCTTT.

This clonotype has a count of ten or more. V is TRBV20-1 and J is TRBJ1-1; weak D call: TRBD1 (6 bases). Trimming cost V 1 base and J 1 base, with 16 bases left between them. This CDR3 contains 16 residues. The germline CDR1 and CDR2 sequences are DFQATT and SNEGSKA (reference sequence). CDR3 sequence: CSARGAGAKRNTEAFF. DNA of the CDR3: TGCAGTGCTAGAGGGGCAGGGGCTAAGAGGAACACTGAAGCTTTCTTT.

This clonotype has ten or more counts. V usage is TRBV10-3 and J usage is TRBJ2-1; TRBD2 agrees at 9 bases. With 4 bases clipped from V and 8 bases from J, the junction kept 6 bases outside the gene matches. The CDR3 spans 14 residues. The V gene's germline CDR1 is ENHRY and CDR2 SYGVKD. The CDR3: CAISALAGRHEQFF. The CDR3 DNA reads TGTGCCATCAGTGCCCTAGCGGGGAGGCATGAGCAGTTCTTC.

This clonotype was picked up many times. This chain links TRBV10-3 with TRBJ1-1; the match to TRBD1 covers 8 bases. The V gene end was trimmed by 4 bases and the J gene end by 5 bases; junction bases not matched to a gene: 6. There are 14 residues in the CDR3. Looked up from germline, CDR1 is ENHRY and CDR2 is SYGVKD. CDR3 loop: CAISAAGGATEAFF. DNA for the CDR3: TGTGCCATCAGTGCAGCAGGGGGCGCGACTGAAGCTTTCTTT.

This clonotype has a count of ten or more. The rearrangement joins TRBV5-1 to TRBJ1-2; the D is unclear. V lost 0 bases to trimming and J lost 5 bases, with 14 bases between them. The CDR3 is 15 residues long. Germline lookup yields CDR1 SGHRS and CDR2 YFSETQ. Here the CDR3 DNA reads TGCGCCAGCAGCTTGGAGCCTAGGGAAGGGTATGGCTACACCTTC. Its translation: CASSLEPREGYGYTF.

This clonotype was recorded many times. The chain employs TRBV20-1 and TRBJ1-6; possible D gene TRBD1, 6 bases. The CDR3 spans 13 residues. Germline lookup yields CDR1 DFQATT and CDR2 SNEGSKA (reference sequence). V was trimmed by 6 bases and J by 18 bases, leaving 24 bases between them. The CDR3 DNA reads TGCAGTGCGCTGCCCCAGGGGATATCCTTAACCCACTTT. Translating gives CSALPQGISLTHF.

This clonotype was counted at least ten times. The chain joins TRBV15 to TRBJ1-6, with D possibly being TRBD1 (6 bases). CDR1 and CDR2 from the germline V gene are LNHNV and YYDKDF (reference sequence). This CDR3 is built from 13 residues. The ends were cut back, 3 bases at V and 11 bases at J, with 11 bases in the middle. The CDR3 coding sequence is TGTGCCACCAGCAGGGAACAGGGCCCACCCCTCCACTTT. Translating it yields CATSREQGPPLHF. The variable domain in full, with the rest retrieved from reference TRBV15 and TRBJ1-6, is DAMVIQNPRYQVTQFGKPVTLSCSQTLNHNVMYWYQQKSSQAPKLLFHYYDKDFNNEADTPDNFQSRRPNTSFCFLDIRSPGLGDTAMYLCATSREQGPPLHFGNGTRLTVT.

This clonotype has ten or more counts. V gene TRBV4-2 combines with J gene TRBJ2-1, with D unclear. Germline V gene lookup returns CDR1 LGHNA and CDR2 YNFKEQ. CDR3 size: 18 residues. The V and J ends lost 1 base and 1 base respectively, with 17 bases between them. CDR3 in DNA: TGTGCCAGCAGCCAAGTAGGTAGTAAGTTCCGATCCTACAATGAGCAGTTCTTC. Amino acids: CASSQVGSKFRSYNEQFF.

The rearrangement uses TRBV29-1 and TRBJ1-1; tentative D call: TRBD1 (5 bases). V dropped 4 bases and J dropped 5 bases, with 26 bases sitting between them. This CDR3 is built from 17 residues. CDR1 is SQVTM and CDR2 is ANQGSEA in the germline V gene. The DNA for the CDR3 is TGCAGCGTTGCACCGCGGGCCTTCCAGACGGGGGAAACTGAAGCTTTCTTT. This codes for CSVAPRAFQTGETEAFF.

Many counts were recorded for this clonotype. The chain recombines TRBV12-3 or TRBV12-4 with TRBJ2-3; D might be TRBD1 (6 bases). Trimming removed 8 bases at V and 3 bases at J, with 12 bases between. The CDR3 totals 13 residues. CDR3 DNA sequence: TGTGCCAGCCACCAGGGACAAACAGATACGCAGTATTTT. As protein: CASHQGQTDTQYF.

This clonotype was seen at least ten times. The chain joins TRBV10-3 to TRBJ2-1; weak D call: TRBD2 (6 bases). The germline V and J ends were trimmed by 4 bases and 4 bases, with 14 bases remaining between them. CDR1 is ENHRY and CDR2 is SYGVKD in the germline V gene. The CDR3 runs to 15 residues. CDR3 sequence reads: CAISGSRGTYNEQFF. The CDR3 DNA follows: TGTGCCATCAGTGGGAGCCGGGGGACTTACAATGAGCAGTTCTTC.

Many counts were recorded for this clonotype. The chain combines TRBV20-1 with TRBJ1-3, with 9 bases identical to TRBD1. CDR1 is DFQATT, CDR2 SNEGSKA, per germline (reference sequence). Trimming took 3 bases from V and 2 from J; bases not matched to a gene: 14. The CDR3 runs 18 residues. The CDR3 DNA sequence: TGCAGTGCTAGTCCCCCCCTTGGGACAGGGAGCACTGGAAACACCATATATTTT. This gives the protein CSASPPLGTGSTGNTIYF.

Many counts were recorded for this clonotype. The chain uses TRBV20-1 and TRBJ1-2; weak D call: TRBD1 (5 bases). The CDR3 length is 15 residues. V lost 3 bases and J lost 3, with 17 bases in between. Looked up from germline, CDR1 is DFQATT and CDR2 is SNEGSKA (reference sequence). In DNA form, the CDR3 reads TGCAGTGCTAGGGGCTACCTCAGACAGCACTATGGCTACACCTTC. Translating it yields CSARGYLRQHYGYTF.

This clonotype came up a few times. V gene TRBV5-4 combines with J gene TRBJ1-2; a weak D match, TRBD1 (5 bases). V lost 5 bases to trimming and J lost 4 bases, with 15 bases between them. Germline V CDR1 and CDR2: SGHNT, YYREEE (reference sequence). The CDR3 loop spans 14 amino acids. CDR3 sequence: CASRKLGASYGYTF. CDR3 DNA: TGTGCCAGCAGGAAACTAGGGGCCTCCTATGGCTACACCTTC.

This clonotype showed up many times. The gene calls are TRBV3-1 and TRBJ1-4; possible D gene TRBD1, 6 bases. Trimming cost V 0 bases and J 3 bases, with 11 bases left between them. The CDR3 is 16 amino acids. Germline V gene sequence: CDR1 LGHDT, CDR2 YNNKEL (reference sequence). The CDR3 sequence: CASSQEGGAANEKLFF. CDR3 DNA sequence: TGTGCCAGCAGCCAAGAGGGGGGGGCGGCTAATGAAAAACTGTTTTTT. Using reference TRBV3-1 and TRBJ1-4 for the parts outside the CDR3, the full variable domain is DTAVSQTPKYLVTQMGNDKSIKCEQNLGHDTMYWYKQDSKKFLKIMFSYNNKELIINETVPNRFSPKSPDKAHLNLHINSLELGDSAVYFCASSQEGGAANEKLFFGSGTQLSVL.

The sample holds many counts of this clonotype. The CDR3 DNA reads as TGTGCCAGCAGTTACTCTCGGGGGACTGAAGCTTTCTTT. Protein sequence: CASSYSRGTEAFF. The rearrangement uses TRBV6-5 and TRBJ1-1; D possibly corresponds to TRBD1 (5 bases). CDR1 and CDR2 from the germline V gene are MNHEY and SVGAGI. The V end lost 0 bases, the J end lost 5 bases, and 7 bases lay between the germline ends. This CDR3 comprises 13 residues.

This clonotype was seen ten or more times. This chain links TRBV7-8 with TRBJ2-1; 8 bases map to TRBD1. The J segment lost 1 base and the V segment lost 4 bases, leaving 9 bases of the junction unmatched. Germline V gene data show CDR1 as SGHVS and CDR2 as FQNEAQ. This CDR3 has 17 amino acids. CDR3 region: CASSSLRQGLSYNEQFF. Written as DNA, the CDR3 is TGTGCCAGCAGCTCCCTACGACAGGGGCTTTCCTACAATGAGCAGTTCTTC. Drawing the rest from reference TRBV7-8 and TRBJ2-1, the complete variable domain is GAGVSQSPRYKVAKRGQDVALRCDPISGHVSLFWYQQALGQGPEFLTYFQNEAQLDKSGLPSDRFFAERPEGSVSTLKIQRTQQEDSAVYLCASSSLRQGLSYNEQFFGPGTRLTVL.

This chain uses TRBV20-1 with TRBJ1-2, with 7 bases aligning to TRBD1. From germline, CDR1 is DFQATT and CDR2 SNEGSKA (reference sequence). This CDR3 contains 14 residues. Losses at the gene ends were 4 bases for V and 1 base for J; bases not matched to a gene: 6. The CDR3 nucleotides are TGCAGTGCTAACCGGGACAGCCTTAACTATGGCTACACCTTC. Translation gives CSANRDSLNYGYTF.

This clonotype was seen at least ten times. V usage is TRBV15 and J usage is TRBJ1-2; 7 nucleotides agree with TRBD1. The junction had 4 bases not matched to a gene; V was cut back by 2 bases and J by 7 bases. The germline gives CDR1 LNHNV, CDR2 YYDKDF (reference sequence). This CDR3 has 13 residues. The CDR3 coding sequence is TGTGCCACCAGCAGAACAGGGGACTCTGGCTACACCTTC. Translation gives CATSRTGDSGYTF.

At least ten counts were recorded for this clonotype. V is TRBV30 and J is TRBJ1-1; no reliable D call. The CDR3 is 14 residues long. The germline V gene has CDR1 GTSNPN and CDR2 SVGIG (reference sequence). V lost 5 bases and J 4 bases, leaving 17 bases between the germline ends. For the CDR3, the DNA is TGTGCCTGGTGGTCACTCTTGCTCCCCACTGAAGCTTTCTTT. It translates to CAWWSLLLPTEAFF.

This clonotype came up many times. The chain carries TRBV7-8 and TRBJ1-3; D gene unclear. Germline assignment: CDR1 SGHVS and CDR2 FQNEAQ. V was cut by 5 bases and J by 4 bases, with 27 bases left in between. The CDR3 has 19 amino acids. Here the CDR3 DNA reads TGTGCCAGCAGCCAGGAGAGGGTTTCATCGTTCCAATCGGGAAACACCATATATTTT. Translated, it gives CASSQERVSSFQSGNTIYF. Looking up the rest from reference TRBV7-8 and TRBJ1-3 gives the full variable domain: GAGVSQSPRYKVAKRGQDVALRCDPISGHVSLFWYQQALGQGPEFLTYFQNEAQLDKSGLPSDRFFAERPEGSVSTLKIQRTQQEDSAVYLCASSQERVSSFQSGNTIYFGEGSWLTVV.

This clonotype was recorded at least ten times. The chain is built from TRBV5-1 and TRBJ1-6; TRBD1 agrees at 7 bases. The CDR3 runs to 14 residues. CDR1 is SGHRS and CDR2 is YFSETQ in the germline V gene. The ends lost 4 bases at V and 5 bases at J; junction bases unmatched: 3. CDR3 region: CASSVTGNNSPLHF. As DNA, the CDR3 is TGCGCCAGCAGCGTGACAGGGAATAATTCACCCCTCCACTTT.

There are many counts of this clonotype. V usage is TRBV9 and J usage is TRBJ2-3; 14 positions match TRBD2. The CDR3 contains 17 residues. In germline, CDR1 is SGDLS, CDR2 YYNGEE. With 2 bases clipped from V and 3 bases from J, the junction kept 5 bases outside the gene matches. The CDR3 spells CASSVRGLAGGTDTQYF. The CDR3 DNA follows: TGTGCCAGCAGCGTCAGAGGACTAGCGGGGGGTACAGATACGCAGTATTTT.

Remarks on this clonotype: The germline gene is not matched at one end of the junction; a read error may be the cause. This sequence joins TRBV3-1 and TRBJ1-1; D not certain. The CDR3 length is 13 residues. Germline V lookup: CDR1 LGHDT, CDR2 YNNKEL (reference sequence). The CDR3 protein is CASSHGLNNEAFF. The CDR3 DNA sequence: TGTGCCAGCAGCCATGGCCTGAACAATGAAGCTTTCTTT.

This clonotype was picked up many times. The chain carries TRBV20-1 and TRBJ1-1; D call uncertain. Between the trimmed V and J ends, which lost 0 bases and 1 base, there was a span of 0 bases. The V gene's germline CDR1 is DFQATT and CDR2 SNEGSKA (reference sequence). The CDR3 totals 11 residues. This CDR3 reads CSARENTEAFF. CDR3 bases: TGCAGTGCTAGAGAGAACACTGAAGCTTTCTTT.

This clonotype came up many times. V gene TRBV5-1 combines with J gene TRBJ1-1; a weak D match, TRBD1 (6 bases). V lost 7 bases and J 7 bases, leaving 11 bases between the germline ends. Looked up from germline, CDR1 is SGHRS and CDR2 is YFSETQ. This CDR3 spans 11 amino acids. The CDR3 loop is CASAQGHEAFF. The CDR3 DNA reads TGCGCCAGCGCTCAGGGACATGAAGCTTTCTTT.

In its sample, this clonotype was seen many times. The chain joins TRBV25-1 to TRBJ2-3; D might be TRBD1 or TRBD2, each matching 5 bases. This CDR3 has 16 residues. CDR1 MGHDK and CDR2 SYGVNS come from the germline V gene. Trimming removed 2 bases at V and 4 bases at J, with 16 bases between. The CDR3 nucleotides read TGTGCCAGCAGTGAACCTCCAGGGAGAGGTTCAGATACGCAGTATTTT. It encodes CASSEPPGRGSDTQYF.

This clonotype was observed many times. The chain uses TRBV4-2 and TRBJ2-6; 8 bases fit TRBD2. Germline V gene lookup returns CDR1 LGHNA and CDR2 YNFKEQ. Trimming cost V 0 bases and J 1 base; bases outside gene matches: 8. The CDR3 sequence is 19 residues long. The CDR3 sequence: CASSQDWSGGGSGANVLTF. CDR3 bases: TGTGCCAGCAGCCAAGATTGGAGCGGGGGAGGATCTGGGGCCAACGTCCTGACTTTC.

At least ten counts were recorded for this clonotype. The rearrangement joins TRBV10-3 to TRBJ1-1; no clear D. The CDR3 is 13 amino acids. The germline V and J ends were trimmed by 0 bases and 10 bases, with 12 bases remaining between them. CDR1 is ENHRY and CDR2 is SYGVKD in the germline V gene. The DNA of the CDR3 is TGTGCCATCAGTGAGTCAATGGCCCCAAGAGCTTTCTTT. This codes for CAISESMAPRAFF.